The rows below give T cell receptor beta chains drawn from one sample of a study of blood T cell repertoires in COVID-19. The data were produced by immunoSEQ multiplex PCR, yet TCRdb's version contains in-frame clones alone and is incomplete. The sample carries 60,000 to 70,000 clones, around 76% recorded once. Material for sequencing was peripheral blood. The receptors derive from a woman older than 75 with acute or convalescent COVID-19. Each CDR3 is given with its conserved first and last residue. Fields, in order: clone size, V gene, J gene, D gene, CDR3 DNA, CDR3 protein. A D gene is named only where the DNA matches it firmly. Clone size is given for some rows only: seen once, a few or many times, or a class if the clone is expanded.

clone size: -; V gene: TRBV27; J gene: TRBJ1-1; D gene: -; CDR3 DNA: TGTGCCAGCAGTTTAGTCGGGAACACTGAAGCTTTCTTT; CDR3 protein: CASSLVGNTEAFF
clone size: -; V gene: TRBV6-2/TRBV6-3; J gene: TRBJ1-2; D gene: -; CDR3 DNA: TGTGCCAGCAGTTACACCGTGGGCCTTCAGCACTATGGCTACACCTTC; CDR3 protein: CASSYTVGLQHYGYTF
clone size: -; V gene: TRBV18; J gene: TRBJ1-1; D gene: -; CDR3 DNA: TGTGCCAGCTCACTACAGGCGAACACTGAAGCTTTCTTT; CDR3 protein: CASSLQANTEAFF
clone size: -; V gene: TRBV5-1; J gene: TRBJ2-2; D gene: -; CDR3 DNA: TGCGCCAGCAGCTTCTCGGGAGAGGCCACCGGGGAGCTGTTTTTT; CDR3 protein: CASSFSGEATGELFF
clone size: -; V gene: TRBV29-1; J gene: TRBJ2-1; D gene: -; CDR3 DNA: TGCAGCGTTGATGAGGCAGGGGAGGGGTACAATGAGCAGTTCTTC; CDR3 protein: CSVDEAGEGYNEQFF
clone size: -; V gene: TRBV2; J gene: TRBJ2-7; D gene: -; CDR3 DNA: TGTGCCAGCAGTCCGACTAGACTGGAGCAGTACTTC; CDR3 protein: CASSPTRLEQYF
clone size: -; V gene: TRBV4-1; J gene: TRBJ1-1; D gene: -; CDR3 DNA: TGCGCCAGCAGCACAGAGGGGGTTCCAAAAGCTTTCTTT; CDR3 protein: CASSTEGVPKAFF
clone size: -; V gene: TRBV30; J gene: TRBJ2-1; D gene: TRBD2; CDR3 DNA: TGTGCCTGGAGACCGGGACTAGCGGGAGTGGGGAATCGGGATGAGCAGTTCTTC; CDR3 protein: CAWRPGLAGVGNRDEQFF
clone size: -; V gene: TRBV5-1; J gene: TRBJ2-4; D gene: -; CDR3 DNA: TGCGCCAGCAGCTTGGGGGCGGGGGCCAAAAACATTCAGTACTTC; CDR3 protein: CASSLGAGAKNIQYF
clone size: -; V gene: TRBV15; J gene: TRBJ1-4; D gene: -; CDR3 DNA: TGTGCCACCAGCAGGTCGGGTACTGAAAAACTGTTTTTT; CDR3 protein: CATSRSGTEKLFF
clone size: -; V gene: TRBV12-3/TRBV12-4; J gene: TRBJ1-6; D gene: TRBD1; CDR3 DNA: TGTGCCAGCATGCGACAGGGTAATTCACCCCTCCACTTT; CDR3 protein: CASMRQGNSPLHF
clone size: -; V gene: TRBV6-5; J gene: TRBJ2-7; D gene: -; CDR3 DNA: TGTGCCAGCAGTTACTCGTCGCGAGAGCAGTACTTC; CDR3 protein: CASSYSSREQYF
clone size: once; V gene: TRBV6-5; J gene: TRBJ2-7; D gene: TRBD2; CDR3 DNA: TGTGCCAGCAGTTACGGCGGGAGGGATACCTACGAGCAGTACTTC; CDR3 protein: CASSYGGRDTYEQYF
clone size: -; V gene: TRBV2; J gene: TRBJ2-3; D gene: TRBD1; CDR3 DNA: TGTGCCAGCAGTGGACAGGGGGTTGTGGCAGATACGCAGTATTTT; CDR3 protein: CASSGQGVVADTQYF
clone size: -; V gene: TRBV3-1/TRBV3-2; J gene: TRBJ2-2; D gene: -; CDR3 DNA: TGTGCCAGCTCCGCGGGGAGCGGGGAGCTGTTTTTT; CDR3 protein: CASSAGSGELFF
clone size: -; V gene: TRBV3-1/TRBV3-2; J gene: TRBJ2-3; D gene: TRBD2; CDR3 DNA: TGTGCCAGCAGCCATTCTCGAGCGGGGAATTCCACAGATACGCAGTATTTT; CDR3 protein: CASSHSRAGNSTDTQYF
clone size: -; V gene: TRBV6-5; J gene: TRBJ1-2; D gene: -; CDR3 DNA: TGTGCCAGCAGTTACAGGGGTCCGGGCTATGGCTACACCTTC; CDR3 protein: CASSYRGPGYGYTF
clone size: -; V gene: TRBV13; J gene: TRBJ2-5; D gene: -; CDR3 DNA: TGTGCCAGCAGCTTAGCGAGGTACGACCAAGAGACCCAGTACTTC; CDR3 protein: CASSLARYDQETQYF
clone size: -; V gene: TRBV10-2; J gene: TRBJ2-3; D gene: -; CDR3 DNA: TGCGCCAGCAGCCTGGGAGGAACAGATACGCAGTATTTT; CDR3 protein: CASSLGGTDTQYF
clone size: few; V gene: TRBV6-5; J gene: TRBJ1-6; D gene: -; CDR3 DNA: TGTGCCAGCAGTTTAACAGAGAATAATTCACCCCTCCACTTT; CDR3 protein: CASSLTENNSPLHF
clone size: -; V gene: TRBV7-3; J gene: TRBJ2-3; D gene: -; CDR3 DNA: TGTGCCAGCAGCCCCCGACAGGCCCTAACAGATACGCAGTATTTT; CDR3 protein: CASSPRQALTDTQYF
clone size: -; V gene: TRBV29-1; J gene: TRBJ2-1; D gene: -; CDR3 DNA: TGCAGCGTTGATCGTGACAGTTACAATGAGCAGTTCTTC; CDR3 protein: CSVDRDSYNEQFF
clone size: few; V gene: TRBV9; J gene: TRBJ2-3; D gene: -; CDR3 DNA: TGTGCCAGCGATCCGGGACTCCCCACAGATACGCAGTATTTT; CDR3 protein: CASDPGLPTDTQYF
clone size: -; V gene: TRBV7-9; J gene: TRBJ2-7; D gene: -; CDR3 DNA: TGTGCCAGCAGCTTCCCAGTCCAGGACTCCTCCTACGAGCAGTACTTC; CDR3 protein: CASSFPVQDSSYEQYF
clone size: few; V gene: TRBV12-3/TRBV12-4; J gene: TRBJ1-4; D gene: -; CDR3 DNA: TGTGCCAGCAGTTTGGTTAGTCGGGAAAAACTGTTTTTT; CDR3 protein: CASSLVSREKLFF
clone size: -; V gene: TRBV28; J gene: TRBJ1-6; D gene: TRBD1; CDR3 DNA: TGTGCCAGCAGGCGCAGGACAGGGGGCGTCGGTTCACCCCTCCACTTT; CDR3 protein: CASRRRTGGVGSPLHF
clone size: -; V gene: TRBV7-9; J gene: TRBJ1-1; D gene: -; CDR3 DNA: TGTGCCAGCAGCGACGGGTCCAACCTCATGAACACTGAAGCTTTCTTT; CDR3 protein: CASSDGSNLMNTEAFF
clone size: -; V gene: TRBV6-5; J gene: TRBJ1-2; D gene: TRBD1; CDR3 DNA: TGTGCCAGCAGTTCCACCGGGACAGGGGCCTATGGCTACACCTTC; CDR3 protein: CASSSTGTGAYGYTF
clone size: -; V gene: TRBV5-6; J gene: TRBJ2-7; D gene: -; CDR3 DNA: TGTGCCAGCAGCCCGGGACTGGCCTCCTACGAGCAGTACTTC; CDR3 protein: CASSPGLASYEQYF
clone size: few; V gene: TRBV6-4; J gene: TRBJ2-1; D gene: TRBD2; CDR3 DNA: TGTGCCAGCAGCCTACTAGCGGACCTTCCCAATGAGCAGTTCTTC; CDR3 protein: CASSLLADLPNEQFF
clone size: -; V gene: TRBV18; J gene: TRBJ1-5; D gene: TRBD1; CDR3 DNA: TGTGCCAGCTCACCTGGGACAGGTATTCAGCCCCAGCATTTT; CDR3 protein: CASSPGTGIQPQHF
clone size: -; V gene: TRBV18; J gene: TRBJ2-3; D gene: -; CDR3 DNA: TGTGCCAGCTCACCTTCGGGGGGCTCTAGCACAGATACGCAGTATTTT; CDR3 protein: CASSPSGGSSTDTQYF
clone size: -; V gene: TRBV5-1; J gene: TRBJ2-1; D gene: -; CDR3 DNA: TGCGCCAGCAGCTTGGAGGAGTACAATGAGCAGTTCTTC; CDR3 protein: CASSLEEYNEQFF
clone size: -; V gene: TRBV15; J gene: TRBJ2-3; D gene: TRBD1; CDR3 DNA: TGTGCCACCAGCACCTCTGGAGAGCAGGGGGCCTCAGATACGCAGTATTTT; CDR3 protein: CATSTSGEQGASDTQYF
clone size: -; V gene: TRBV7-3; J gene: TRBJ2-2; D gene: -; CDR3 DNA: TGTGCCAGCAGCTTAAACAGGGTGGGGAGTTCCGGGGAGCTGTTTTTT; CDR3 protein: CASSLNRVGSSGELFF
clone size: -; V gene: TRBV7-3; J gene: TRBJ1-1; D gene: -; CDR3 DNA: TGTGCCAGCAGCTTAGAGCCAGGGAAGGCTGAAGCTTTCTTT; CDR3 protein: CASSLEPGKAEAFF
clone size: -; V gene: TRBV28; J gene: TRBJ2-7; D gene: -; CDR3 DNA: TGTGCCAGCGGTTGGGAGGCCTACGAGCAGTACTTC; CDR3 protein: CASGWEAYEQYF